The present T cell receptor (beta chain) was sequenced within a study of beta chain features in type 1 diabetes. About the study: The number of sorted cells examined across all samples was fewer than 110,000,000. Study-wide findings and caveats: VDJ junctions in type 1 diabetes patients carried more deletions and fewer insertions. Moderately but significantly shorter TCRB CDR3s were found in Type 1 diabetes patients in all four CD4+ subsets.

This CDR3 has 14 amino acids. Trimming shortened V by 4 bases and J by 3 bases, and 10 bases separated the two germline ends. The V gene's germline CDR1 is SEHNR and CDR2 FQNEAQ (reference sequence). This clone is medium-sized within its sample. Antigen: not known. Reverse transcription of all isolated RNA meant that expressed TCRB transcripts were sequenced. This table comes from immunoSEQ multiplex PCR, and its TCRdb copy is limited to in-frame clones, with some not included. Altogether about 23,000 clones are present, around 68% being singletons, with the ten largest covering roughly 4.2%. Purity exceeding 95% was reached by all sorted populations.

This receptor was identified in a man aged 18 to 35 with type 1 diabetes. The genes are TRBV7-9 and TRBJ1-5; D is possibly TRBD1 (6 bases). Source material: Tregs from blood. The CDR3 is CASSYGQLNQPQHF. CDR3 DNA sequence: TGTGCCAGCAGCTATGGACAGCTCAATCAGCCCCAGCATTTT.